The next 31 T cell receptor beta chains were all read from a single sample in a study of lung T cells in sarcoidosis with Löfgren's syndrome. TCRdb passed the reads through MiXCR, listing each CDR3 protein once. The table has under 20,000 distinct CDR3 sequences, roughly 21% seen once. Sequences were obtained from CD4+ T cells from bronchoalveolar lavage. These receptors came from a human donor with sarcoidosis (Löfgren's syndrome or another form), or a control subject (not recorded which).

This clonotype appeared a few times. This chain uses TRBV18 with TRBJ1-4; D is unresolved. The germline CDR1 and CDR2 sequences are KGHSH and LQKENI. The V and J ends lost 3 bases and 1 base respectively, with 3 bases between them. The CDR3 is 13 amino acids. CDR3 in amino acids: CASSPGTNEKLFF. CDR3 sequence (DNA): TGTGCCAGCTCACCTGGAACTAATGAAAAACTGTTTTTT.

This clonotype is medium-sized. The chain recombines TRBV6-2 or TRBV6-3 with TRBJ2-1; 11 positions match TRBD2. CDR1 and CDR2 from the germline V gene are MNHEY and SVGEGT. Unmatched junction bases numbered 7, after V lost 5 bases and J lost 4 bases. The CDR3 length is 16 residues. CDR3 DNA: TGTGCCAGCAGTGCTGGGACTAGCGGAAAGTACAATGAGCAGTTCTTC. Its protein product is CASSAGTSGKYNEQFF.

This clonotype was observed at least ten times. The chain employs TRBV12-3 or TRBV12-4 and TRBJ1-3; D is uncertain. The V end lost 5 bases, the J end lost 0 bases, and 8 bases lay between the germline ends. The CDR3 extends over 14 amino acids. The CDR3 bases are TGTGCCAGCAGTCCTAACACCTCTGGAAACACCATATATTTT. Protein product: CASSPNTSGNTIYF.

The table lists this clonotype with many counts. Here the CDR3 omits its conserved ending phenylalanine or tryptophan, so a read error is the likely source. The DNA is omitted, as the CDR3 cannot be located on it reliably, and the CDR3 follows TCRdb's listing. The gene calls are TRBV20-1 and TRBJ2-3; the table gives TRBD1 as D, unverified against the DNA. The length of the CDR3 is 11 amino acids, counting both ends. In germline, CDR1 is DFQATT, CDR2 SNEGSKA (reference sequence). The CDR3: CSARDITPTVI.

This clonotype was detected only a few times. The V call is TRBV13, the J call TRBJ2-5; TRBD1 aligns across 11 bases. Losses at the gene ends were 6 bases for V and 2 bases for J; bases not matched to a gene: 23. This CDR3 region has 21 residues. Germline V CDR1 and CDR2: PRHDT, FYEKMQ (reference sequence). The CDR3 DNA reads TGTGCCAGCAGTACCCGGGACAGGGGGTTGATCATTTACAACCAACAAGAGACCCAGTACTTC. It specifies CASSTRDRGLIIYNQQETQYF.

By share, this clonotype counts as medium-sized. The chain uses TRBV20-1 and TRBJ1-1, with a tentative D call TRBD1 (6 bases). The germline V and J ends were trimmed by 5 bases and 4 bases, with 14 bases remaining between them. Germline V gives CDR1 DFQATT, CDR2 SNEGSKA (reference sequence). The CDR3 extends over 13 amino acids. CDR3 nucleotide sequence: TGCAGTGCTTACAGGGTTGGAGGCACTGAAGCTTTCTTT. Translated, it gives CSAYRVGGTEAFF.

This clonotype ranks as medium-sized. The chain is built from TRBV4-2 and TRBJ2-1; D possibly corresponds to TRBD2 (6 bases). Trimming took 7 bases from V and 0 from J, leaving 10 bases between them. The CDR3 sequence is 14 residues long. Germline assignment: CDR1 LGHNA and CDR2 YNFKEQ. The chain's CDR3 is CASTGGSSYNEQFF. The CDR3 coding sequence is TGTGCCAGCACTGGGGGGAGCTCCTACAATGAGCAGTTCTTC.

In its sample, this clonotype was seen many times. In nucleotides, the CDR3 is TGTGCCAGCAGCCCTACTAGCGGGAGGGCCGGTGAGCAGTTCTTC. This gives the protein CASSPTSGRAGEQFF. The rearrangement links TRBV14 to TRBJ2-1; 13 bases align to TRBD2. Germline lookup yields CDR1 SGHDN and CDR2 FVKESK. Germline trimming cut 4 bases from V and 9 bases from J; bases unmatched to any gene: 6. This CDR3 comprises 15 residues. Together with reference TRBV14 and TRBJ2-1, the CDR3 gives the full variable domain: EAGVTQFPSHSVIEKGQTVTLRCDPISGHDNLYWYRRVMGKEIKFLLHFVKESKQDESGMPNNRFLAERTGGTYSTLKVQPAELEDSGVYFCASSPTSGRAGEQFFGPGTRLTVL.

V gene TRBV30 combines with J gene TRBJ2-3; D is unclear. The germline V and J ends were trimmed by 4 bases and 4 bases, with 6 bases remaining between them. Looked up from germline, CDR1 is GTSNPN and CDR2 is SVGIG (reference sequence). The CDR3 has 11 residues. The CDR3 reads CAWTLSDTQYF. The CDR3 bases are TGTGCCTGGACACTCTCAGATACGCAGTATTTT.

By proportion, this clonotype is medium-sized. This CDR3 reads CASSYSVESYEQYF. CDR3 DNA: TGTGCCAGCAGTTACTCAGTAGAATCCTACGAGCAGTACTTC. This chain links TRBV6-2 or TRBV6-3 with TRBJ2-7; no clear D. The germline V gene has CDR1 MNHEY and CDR2 SVGEGT. The CDR3 is 14 residues long. Trimming took 0 bases from V and 1 from J, leaving 7 bases between them.

This clonotype is medium-sized in the sample. Germline is not matched at one junction end, which may reflect a read error. The CDR3 sequence is CASNLVSGRGNEQFF. DNA of the CDR3: TGTGCCAGCAACTTAGTTAGCGGGAGAGGTAATGAGCAGTTCTTC. The V gene is TRBV7-2, the J gene TRBJ2-1, with 9 bases identical to TRBD2. The CDR3 has 15 amino acids. Germline assignment: CDR1 SGHTA and CDR2 FQGNSA.

This clonotype has more than one count but fewer than ten. The chain combines TRBV18 with TRBJ2-7; D could derive from TRBD1 or TRBD2 (6 bases each). The V and J ends lost 6 bases and 0 bases respectively, with 21 bases between them. The CDR3 loop spans 17 amino acids. Looked up from germline, CDR1 is KGHSH and CDR2 is LQKENI. This CDR3 reads CASSRQPLGGTSYEQYF. CDR3 nucleotides: TGTGCCAGCTCCCGTCAACCTTTAGGGGGGACCTCCTACGAGCAGTACTTC.

There are many counts of this clonotype. V usage is TRBV19 and J usage is TRBJ2-5; D gene uncertain. The CDR3 has 15 residues. The ends were cut back, 9 bases at V and 1 base at J, with 18 bases in the middle. Germline V gene sequence: CDR1 LNHDA, CDR2 SQIVND (reference sequence). The CDR3 sequence is CASLNLKSSQETQYF. The CDR3 DNA sequence: TGTGCCAGCCTAAACCTCAAGTCCTCCCAAGAGACCCAGTACTTC.

This clonotype was detected ten times or more. The J gene is TRBJ1-1, the V gene TRBV20-1; D uncertain. Germline lookup yields CDR1 DFQATT and CDR2 SNEGSKA (reference sequence). Trimming pared 2 bases from V and 3 bases from J, leaving 7 bases between. The CDR3 extends over 12 amino acids. The CDR3 is CSARPRDTEAFF. The CDR3 nucleotides are TGCAGTGCTAGACCGAGGGACACTGAAGCTTTCTTT.

The CDR3 DNA follows: TGTGCCAGCAGCTCTATTCACCGGGACAGCCGAAACGAGCAGTACTTC. Translating it yields CASSSIHRDSRNEQYF. This chain uses TRBV5-4 with TRBJ2-7; 7 bases agree with TRBD1. With V trimmed by 3 bases and J by 5 bases, 14 bases remained unmatched. In germline, CDR1 is SGHNT, CDR2 YYREEE (reference sequence). The CDR3 loop spans 16 amino acids.

By share, this clonotype ranks as medium-sized (0.01 to 0.1%). The genes are TRBV6-1 and TRBJ2-5, with D perhaps matching TRBD2 (5 bases). Trimming shortened V by 6 bases and J by 2 bases, and 13 bases separated the two germline ends. This CDR3 region has 14 residues. Germline values: CDR1 MNHNS, CDR2 SASEGT. CDR3 protein: CASRFKAVQETQYF. DNA for the CDR3: TGTGCCAGCAGATTTAAAGCGGTACAAGAGACCCAGTACTTC.

With respect to this clonotype: Sequence at one end of the junction differs from germline and may be a read error. The CDR3 sequence is CASSSAGVPYGQYF. For the CDR3, the DNA is TGTGCCAGCAGCTCAGCGGGAGTTCCCTACGGGCAGTACTTC. The rearrangement uses TRBV7-9 and TRBJ2-7; TRBD2 agrees at 8 bases. Germline V lookup: CDR1 SEHNR, CDR2 FQNEAQ (reference sequence). The CDR3 covers 14 residues.

This clonotype appeared a few times. The chain carries TRBV7-2 and TRBJ2-5, with D unclear. Germline CDR1 and CDR2: SGHTA and FQGNSA. The V end lost 4 bases, the J end lost 4 bases, and 16 bases lay between the germline ends. The CDR3 covers 15 residues. This CDR3 reads CASSWMTSTLETQYF. In nucleotides, the CDR3 is TGTGCCAGCAGCTGGATGACTTCTACTTTAGAGACCCAGTACTTC.

This clonotype is categorized as medium-sized. CDR3 sequence: CASSSTFPPGYTF. In DNA, the CDR3 is TGTGCCAGCAGTTCGACGTTTCCCCCCGGCTACACCTTC. The V gene is TRBV27, the J gene TRBJ1-2; D is ambiguous. Germline CDR1 is MNHEY and CDR2 is SMNVEV (reference sequence). The CDR3 is 13 amino acids. V was clipped by 4 bases and J by 8 bases, with 14 bases between them.

This clonotype appeared a few times. The chain combines TRBV7-9 with TRBJ1-2; D may be TRBD1 (6 bases). The CDR3 is 12 amino acids. The germline CDR1 and CDR2 sequences are SEHNR and FQNEAQ (reference sequence). V lost 1 base to trimming and J lost 6 bases, with 6 bases between them. In DNA, the CDR3 is TGTGCCAGCAGCTTAGAGGGGGATGGCTACACCTTC. Protein product: CASSLEGDGYTF.

This clonotype was seen a few times. V gene TRBV5-4 combines with J gene TRBJ1-2; a possible D gene is TRBD1 (5 bases). This CDR3 has 13 amino acids. Per the germline V gene, CDR1 is SGHNT and CDR2 is YYREEE (reference sequence). V lost 0 bases, J lost 4 bases, and 7 bases lay in between. The CDR3 DNA reads as TGTGCCAGCAGCTTGGAGGGGCTCTATGGCTACACCTTC. This sequence encodes CASSLEGLYGYTF.

In this sample, this clonotype turned up many times. The chain has TRBV20-1 and TRBJ1-5; TRBD1 matches 10 bases. The CDR3 is 14 residues long. J lost 1 base, V lost 6 bases, and 3 bases had no gene match. Germline-derived CDR1 and CDR2 are DFQATT and SNEGSKA (reference sequence). In DNA form, the CDR3 reads TGCAGTGCAAGGACAGGGGGGAGCAATCAGCCCCAGCATTTT. Its translation: CSARTGGSNQPQHF.

The J gene is TRBJ2-5, the V gene TRBV27; tentative D call: TRBD1 (6 bases). The ends were cut back, 5 bases at V and 7 bases at J, with 20 bases in the middle. This CDR3 contains 15 residues. Looked up from germline, CDR1 is MNHEY and CDR2 is SMNVEV (reference sequence). CDR3 sequence reads: CASSPLSTGKGTQYF. DNA of the CDR3: TGTGCCAGCAGTCCTCTTTCTACAGGGAAAGGGACCCAGTACTTC.

This clonotype was found a few times. This chain links TRBV19 with TRBJ2-5, with unresolved D. CDR3 length: 14 residues. Germline V gene sequence: CDR1 LNHDA, CDR2 SQIVND (reference sequence). The V end lost 1 base, the J end lost 0 bases, and 6 bases lay between the germline ends. The CDR3 spells CASSIGGNQETQYF. DNA of the CDR3: TGTGCCAGTAGTATAGGGGGAAACCAAGAGACCCAGTACTTC.

This clonotype is classed as medium-sized (0.01 to 0.1%). The chain joins TRBV28 to TRBJ1-5; TRBD1 is a possible D gene (5 bases). The CDR3 has 16 residues. CDR1 is MDHEN, CDR2 SYDVKM, per germline. Trimming took 4 bases from V and 7 from J, leaving 20 bases between them. CDR3 sequence reads: CASSSWEGPRGQPQHF. The CDR3 DNA is TGTGCCAGCAGTTCGTGGGAGGGACCAAGGGGACAGCCCCAGCATTTT.

This clonotype ranks as medium-sized. The V gene is TRBV20-1, the J gene TRBJ1-2; TRBD1 agrees at 8 bases. CDR3 size: 12 residues. Germline V gene data show CDR1 as DFQATT and CDR2 as SNEGSKA (reference sequence). V shed 6 bases, J shed 4 bases, and the junction held 4 bases outside the gene matches. CDR3 sequence reads: CSALQGGYGYTF. CDR3 bases: TGCAGTGCGCTACAGGGGGGCTATGGCTACACCTTC.

This clonotype occurred a few times. The J gene is TRBJ2-1, the V gene TRBV12-3 or TRBV12-4; no reliable D call. V was clipped by 4 bases and J by 7 bases, with 14 bases between them. The CDR3 consists of 14 residues. The CDR3 DNA follows: TGTGCCAGCAGTTCCCCCCGGATCCTTAATGAGCAGTTCTTC. Its translation is CASSSPRILNEQFF.

This clonotype appeared once. The chain employs TRBV12-3 or TRBV12-4 and TRBJ2-1; D is possibly TRBD1 (6 bases). The CDR3 sequence is 18 residues long. The V and J ends lost 3 bases and 6 bases respectively, with 24 bases between them. In DNA, the CDR3 is TGTGCCAGCAGTTTGGGGGAGCAGGGGCGCAAATCTTTCAATGAGCAGTTCTTC. This sequence encodes CASSLGEQGRKSFNEQFF.

A remark on this clonotype: The junction departs from germline at one end; a sequencing error may be responsible. The CDR3 DNA is TGTGCCGGCAGCCAAGAAGGAAATAAAGAGACCCAGTACTTC. The encoded protein is CAGSQEGNKETQYF. This chain connects TRBV4-2 to TRBJ2-5; D is unresolved. CDR3 length: 14 residues. The germline CDR1 and CDR2 sequences are LGHNA and YNFKEQ.

There are many counts of this clonotype. The chain joins TRBV7-2 to TRBJ2-1; 7 bases fit TRBD1. J lost 7 bases, V lost 8 bases, and 5 bases had no gene match. The CDR3 sequence is 12 residues long. Germline V lookup: CDR1 SGHTA, CDR2 FQGNSA. The CDR3: CASRQGVNEQFF. Here the CDR3 DNA reads TGTGCCAGCCGACAGGGTGTGAATGAGCAGTTCTTC.

This clonotype was detected ten times or more. V is TRBV2 and J is TRBJ2-1, with D perhaps TRBD2 (5 bases). With 7 bases removed from V and 0 bases from J, the gap between germline ends came to 10 bases. CDR1 is SNHLY and CDR2 is FYNNEI in the germline V gene. The CDR3 contains 14 residues. The CDR3 bases are TGTGCCAGCAATCCGGGGAGCTCCTACAATGAGCAGTTCTTC. This codes for CASNPGSSYNEQFF.